This T cell receptor (beta chain) was recovered during a study of T cells after yellow fever vaccination. Background on the study: Low-cell-number fractions underwent preparation using SMART-Seq v4 Ultra Low Input.

This CDR3 is 13 amino acids long. Trimming took off 6 bases at V and 0 bases at J, with 9 bases between the two ends. Looked up from germline, CDR1 is DFQATT and CDR2 is SNEGSKA (reference sequence). TCRdb re-analysed the 5' RACE reads in MiXCR, keeping a single row per CDR3 protein. This repertoire shows 68,000 or so distinct CDR3 sequences, 7.4% found once; its top ten account for just over 35%. Study observations and caveats: Subsequent booster samples again held most clones from primary vaccination (roughly 95% CD4, approximately 86% CD8).

This clonotype was seen ten or more times. Its specificity is not known. The TCR originated in a man aged 25-45 years who received the YFV17D yellow fever vaccine. The chain combines TRBV20-1 with TRBJ2-1; the D is unclear. Source: CD8+ T cells sorted from PBMCs, taken 15 days after the yellow fever booster vaccination. The DNA of the CDR3 is TGCAGTGCCGATGGAAGCTCCTACAATGAGCAGTTCTTC. This translates into CSADGSSYNEQFF.